The 19 T cell receptor beta chains given below trace back to one sample, sequenced in a study of T cells in women clearing cervical HPV infection. Some clones are missing from TCRdb's copy, which holds only in-frame ones; the method was immunoSEQ multiplex PCR. Its listing shows approximately 13,000 clones. Sequencing was carried out using blood buffy coat. These receptors were taken from a woman aged 18 to 69 with a cervical HPV16 infection that either progressed to CIN3+ or cleared (not recorded which).

For this clone: The read ends 3 residues before the CDR3 terminus; that terminus is restored from the germline J gene. V is TRBV19 and J is TRBJ2-1; 9 bases agree with TRBD2. V shed 3 bases, J shed 8 bases, and the junction held 2 bases outside the gene matches. Germline values: CDR1 LNHDA, CDR2 SQIVND (reference sequence). CDR3 length: 13 amino acids. CDR3 protein: CASSIASGDEQFF. CDR3 DNA, as far as it was read: TGTGCCAGTAGTATTGCTAGCGGGGATGAG.

Comment on this clone: The DNA ends 3 residues before the CDR3 does, and the rest of the CDR3 is filled in from the germline J gene. The genes are TRBV6-1 and TRBJ2-1; 8 nucleotides line up with TRBD2. This CDR3 has 15 residues. Germline V CDR1 and CDR2: MNHNS, SASEGT. V lost 1 base, J lost 7 bases, and 6 bases stayed unmatched. This chain's CDR3 is CASSEVERGRNEQFF. The CDR3 DNA, read in part, is TGTGCCAGCAGTGAAGTCGAGCGGGGGAGGAATGAG.

As to this clone: The read halts 3 residues ahead of the CDR3 end, with the missing end drawn from the germline J gene. The V and J genes are TRBV2 and TRBJ1-6; tentatively, D is TRBD1 (5 bases). CDR1 is SNHLY, CDR2 FYNNEI, per germline. The CDR3 has 15 residues. The V gene lost 6 bases and the J gene lost 7 bases, with 16 bases spanning the gap. The CDR3 DNA, read in part, is TGTGCCAGCAGGGCCGAACAGGAACCAAATTCACCC. It specifies CASRAEQEPNSP. The whole CDR3 sequence is CASRAEQEPNSPLHF.

With respect to this clone: The CDR3 end lies 3 residues beyond the end of the read and is filled in from the germline J gene. The rearrangement links TRBV18 to TRBJ2-7; 8 bases match TRBD1. Trimming took 3 bases from V and 4 from J; bases not matched to a gene: 8. The germline gives CDR1 KGHSH, CDR2 LQKENI. CDR3 length: 15 residues. The chain's CDR3 is CASSPIWTGRYEQYF. Partial CDR3 DNA: TGTGCCAGCTCACCTATTTGGACAGGGAGGTACGAG.

Remarks on this clone: Read coverage stops 3 residues before the CDR3 terminus; the germline J gene supplies the remainder. The chain links TRBV11-2 to TRBJ2-5; D not certain. The CDR3 extends over 13 amino acids. Germline V CDR1 and CDR2: SGHAT, FQNNGV. Trimming took 2 bases from V and 2 from J, leaving 6 bases between them. CDR3 bases read: TGTGCCAGCAGCTTATACGGTCAAGAGACC. Its translation is CASSLYGQET. The entire CDR3 protein is CASSLYGQETQYF.

Comment on this clone: Read sequence stops 3 residues before the CDR3 end, and the germline J gene provides the missing end. The chain links TRBV29-1 to TRBJ1-5, with a weak D call TRBD1 (5 bases). Germline assignment: CDR1 SQVTM and CDR2 ANQGSEA. V was shortened by 7 bases and J by 6 bases, with 16 bases between the two germline ends. The CDR3 sequence is 13 residues long. CDR3 DNA, as far as it was read: TGCAGCGGAGGCGGGGATGGGGGTCAGCCC. Its protein product is CSGGGDGGQP. In full, the CDR3 reads CSGGGDGGQPQHF.

Regarding this clone: The missing CDR3 end, 3 residues past where the read stops, is filled in from the germline J gene. The chain joins TRBV2 to TRBJ2-3, with D possibly being TRBD1 (6 bases). The CDR3 has 15 residues. The germline V gene has CDR1 SNHLY and CDR2 FYNNEI. The germline V and J ends were trimmed by 5 bases and 6 bases, with 18 bases remaining between them. The CDR3 reads CASSPISQGFDTQYF. The covered CDR3 bases are TGTGCCAGCAGTCCGATAAGTCAGGGGTTTGATACG.

Regarding this clone: The read terminates 3 residues before the CDR3 end, so the remaining end is supplied by the germline J gene. The J gene is TRBJ2-7, the V gene TRBV20-1, with TRBD1 matching 7 bases. This CDR3 region has 12 residues. V shed 7 bases, J shed 3 bases, and the junction held 6 bases outside the gene matches. Germline V CDR1 and CDR2: DFQATT, SNEGSKA (reference sequence). The part of the CDR3 DNA that was read is TGCAGTGGGCAAAGGGGGCTCTACGAG. Its protein product is CSGQRGLYE. The full-length CDR3 reads as CSGQRGLYEQYF.

The CDR3 loop is CASSLVAGDSYEQYF. Partial CDR3 DNA: TGCGCCAGCAGCTTGGTAGCGGGAGACTCCTACGAG. J is TRBJ2-7 and V is TRBV5-1; 9 nucleotides align to TRBD2. With the read ending 3 residues before the CDR3 end, the germline J gene is used to fill in that end. With V trimmed by 0 bases and J by 0 bases, 1 base remained unmatched. Looked up from germline, CDR1 is SGHRS and CDR2 is YFSETQ. This CDR3 has 15 residues. Using reference TRBV5-1 and TRBJ2-7 for the parts outside the CDR3, the full variable domain is KAGVTQTPRYLIKTRGQQVTLSCSPISGHRSVSWYQQTPGQGLQFLFEYFSETQRNKGNFPGRFSGRQFSNSRSEMNVSTLELGDSALYLCASSLVAGDSYEQYFGPGTRLTVT.

CDR3 DNA (partial): TGTGCCAGCATTCCCGGACTAGCGGGAGTTGAGACA. It specifies CASIPGLAGVET. The complete CDR3 sequence is CASIPGLAGVETAFF. The chain couples TRBV6-2 or TRBV6-3 to TRBJ1-1, with D unclear. The read finishes 3 residues shy of the CDR3 end, and the germline J gene is used to complete it. Germline CDR1 and CDR2: MNHEY and SVGEGT. The length of the CDR3 is 15 residues.

Concerning this clone: The sequenced fragment ends 3 residues before the CDR3 boundary, so the rest is inferred from the germline J gene. This chain joins TRBV12-3 or TRBV12-4 and TRBJ2-3; 8 bases fit TRBD2. The CDR3 length is 15 residues. V lost 7 bases to trimming and J lost 4 bases; unmatched junction nucleotides: 10. The CDR3 is CASTSSGEVADTQYF. CDR3 bases read: TGTGCCAGCACCAGTAGCGGGGAAGTCGCAGATACG.

On this clone: The CDR3 end falls 3 residues outside the read, so it is completed with the germline J gene. The gene calls are TRBV20-1 and TRBJ2-3; TRBD1 aligns across 7 bases. Germline assignment: CDR1 DFQATT and CDR2 SNEGSKA (reference sequence). This CDR3 has 15 amino acids. The chain's CDR3 is CSARQGSVRNQPQYF. The DNA read from the CDR3 is TGCAGTGCGAGACAGGGATCGGTTCGCAATCAGCCG.

Worth noting for this clone: Coverage ceases 3 residues before the CDR3 finishes, and the germline J gene fills in the end. The V call is TRBV27, the J call TRBJ2-7; 11 bases line up with TRBD2. The germline CDR1 and CDR2 sequences are MNHEY and SMNVEV (reference sequence). The ends lost 6 bases at V and 2 bases at J; junction bases unmatched: 6. The CDR3 loop spans 15 amino acids. This CDR3 reads CASRVTSGTTYEQYF. The DNA read from the CDR3 is TGTGCCAGCAGGGTGACTAGCGGGACAACCTACGAG.

Regarding this clone: The junction and the germline gene differ at one end; a read error may be behind it. With the read ending 3 residues before the CDR3 end, the germline J gene is used to fill in that end. The rearrangement joins TRBV7-6 to TRBJ2-7; D is possibly TRBD1 or TRBD2 (5 bases each). The CDR3 consists of 16 residues. Germline V CDR1 and CDR2: SGHVS, FNYEAQ. CDR3 loop: CVSSLGAVSESYEQYF. Partial CDR3 DNA: TGTGTCAGCAGCTTAGGGGCGGTTAGCGAGTCCTACGAG.

Concerning this clone: Read sequence stops 3 residues before the CDR3 end, and the germline J gene provides the missing end. The chain employs TRBV6-2 or TRBV6-3 and TRBJ1-6; 8 bases agree with TRBD1. The ends lost 3 bases at V and 11 bases at J; junction bases unmatched: 6. The CDR3 has 14 amino acids. The germline CDR1 and CDR2 sequences are MNHEY and SVGEGT. The CDR3 reads CASSYQGARPPLHF. The CDR3 bases that were read are TGTGCCAGCAGTTATCAGGGGGCGAGACCACCC.

About this clone: The missing CDR3 end, 3 residues past where the read stops, is filled in from the germline J gene. The V gene is TRBV12-3 or TRBV12-4, the J gene TRBJ2-3; D perhaps matches TRBD1 (6 bases). The CDR3 has 11 residues. The sequenced CDR3 bases are TGTGCCAGTCAGGGGTTGGAGACG. Translated, it gives CASQGLET. The entire CDR3 reads CASQGLETQYF.

As concerns this clone: The CDR3 end lies 3 residues beyond the end of the read and is filled in from the germline J gene. The chain joins TRBV18 to TRBJ2-5; D call uncertain. With 6 bases removed from V and 5 bases from J, the gap between germline ends came to 13 bases. Germline loops: CDR1 KGHSH, CDR2 LQKENI. This CDR3 is built from 13 residues. The part of the CDR3 DNA that was read is TGTGCCAGCTCTCCTCCATGGCGGGAGACC. Translating gives CASSPPWRET. The full CDR3 protein reads CASSPPWRETQYF.

The part of the CDR3 DNA that was read is TGTGCCAGCAGCAGAACTAGCGGGAGGGTATACGAG. It codes for CASSRTSGRVYE. The CDR3, in full, reads CASSRTSGRVYEQYF. The gene calls are TRBV28 and TRBJ2-7, with TRBD2 matching over 13 bases. The read gets to within 3 residues of the CDR3 end, and the germline J gene fills in the rest. This CDR3 is 15 amino acids long. Losses at the gene ends were 6 bases for V and 4 bases for J; bases not matched to a gene: 6. Germline V gene lookup returns CDR1 MDHEN and CDR2 SYDVKM. Combining the CDR3 with reference TRBV28 and TRBJ2-7 gives the whole variable domain DVKVTQSSRYLVKRTGEKVFLECVQDMDHENMFWYRQDPGLGLRLIYFSYDVKMKEKGDIPEGYSVSREKKERFSLILESASTNQTSMYLCASSRTSGRVYEQYFGPGTRLTVT.

About this clone: The observed sequence ends 3 residues before the CDR3 terminus, with the missing tail filled in from the germline J gene. The chain combines TRBV7-2 with TRBJ1-2; D unresolved. Germline CDR1 SGHTA, CDR2 FQGNSA. The CDR3 runs 14 residues. The sequenced CDR3 bases are TGTGCCAGCAGCCTAGACACGGGGAGGTTCACC. This codes for CASSLDTGRFT. The whole CDR3 sequence is CASSLDTGRFTYTF.